One sample yielded the 8 T cell receptor beta chains listed below, sequenced in a study of Ad26.COV2.S vaccination and SARS-CoV-2 variants. Treatment of the sample: approximately 18 received Ad26.COV2.S at low or high dose, single or two shots; a few received placebo; per-sample allocation not given. Specimen acquisition occurred on day 63 following the initial vaccine or placebo injection. Clones were sequenced by immunoSEQ multiplex PCR, and TCRdb holds only the in-frame ones, with some missing. This table holds about 480,000 clones, about 83% found once. Sequenced material: peripheral blood, taken in a trial of Ad26.COV2.S vaccine versus placebo. The source is a person between 18 and 65 years old who received the Ad26.COV2.S COVID-19 vaccine or a placebo.

The chain employs TRBV11-2 and TRBJ2-7; a possible D gene is TRBD2 (5 bases). CDR1 and CDR2 from the germline V gene are SGHAT and FQNNGV. V was clipped by 3 bases and J by 0 bases, with 12 bases between them. CDR3 size: 15 residues. CDR3 DNA sequence: TGTGCCAGCAGCTTCCAGCGGAACCCCTCCTACGAGCAGTACTTC. This gives the protein CASSFQRNPSYEQYF.

Notes on this clone: Because the CDR3's place on the DNA is in doubt, the DNA is left out and the CDR3 is given as listed by TCRdb. The genes are TRBV21-1 and TRBJ2-2; the D call TRBD1 from the table was never checked on the DNA. TRBV21-1 is a known pseudogene. The CDR3 length equals 20 residues, ends included. The CDR3 reads CASSKVSEVGQGATTGELFF.

The J gene is TRBJ2-3, the V gene TRBV7-9; TRBD2 matches 7 bases. The V gene end was trimmed by 1 base and the J gene end by 6 bases; junction bases not matched to a gene: 10. Germline V CDR1 and CDR2: SEHNR, FQNEAQ (reference sequence). CDR3 size: 16 residues. CDR3: CASSLGWGELADTQYF. CDR3 bases: TGTGCCAGCAGCTTAGGATGGGGTGAACTAGCGGATACGCAGTATTTT.

The chain has TRBV24-1 and TRBJ2-1; 8 bases fit TRBD1. J was trimmed by 4 bases and V by 4 bases; bases with no gene match: 8. The germline gives CDR1 KGHDR, CDR2 SFDVKD. CDR3 length: 16 amino acids. This CDR3 is CATSEPQGATYNEQFF. The CDR3 DNA sequence: TGTGCCACCAGTGAGCCGCAGGGGGCGACGTACAATGAGCAGTTCTTC.

CDR3 sequence (DNA): TGTGCCAGCAGCCCCGGGGACAGGGCGAACACTGAAGCTTTCTTT. This sequence encodes CASSPGDRANTEAFF. The genes are TRBV6-2 or TRBV6-3 and TRBJ1-1; 9 bases map to TRBD1. CDR1 MNHEY and CDR2 SVGEGT come from the germline V gene. J lost 1 base, V lost 6 bases, and 6 bases had no gene match. The CDR3 is made up of 15 amino acids.

V is TRBV27 and J is TRBJ2-7; the D gene is possibly TRBD2 (6 bases). V was clipped by 6 bases and J by 1 base, with 16 bases between them. CDR1 and CDR2 from the germline V gene are MNHEY and SMNVEV (reference sequence). The CDR3 spans 15 residues. The CDR3 is CASSRYGGASYEQYF. The CDR3 nucleotides are TGTGCCAGCAGCCGTTACGGGGGAGCTTCCTACGAGCAGTACTTC.

The rearrangement joins TRBV6-5 to TRBJ2-2; maybe TRBD1 (5 bases). Germline lookup yields CDR1 MNHEY and CDR2 SVGAGI. V shed 4 bases and J shed 1 base, with 10 bases lying between them. The CDR3 covers 15 residues. The DNA for the CDR3 is TGTGCCAGCAGTTCATCCGACAGGAACACCGGGGAGCTGTTTTTT. Its protein product is CASSSSDRNTGELFF.

This clone was counted a single time. This chain joins TRBV3-1 (or the pseudogene TRBV3-2) and TRBJ2-6; maybe TRBD1 (6 bases). Germline loops: CDR1 LGHDT, CDR2 YNNKEL (reference sequence). The CDR3 loop spans 17 amino acids. V gave up 1 base and J gave up 0 bases, with 10 bases separating them. The CDR3 reads CASSQALGGSGANVLTF. The CDR3 DNA follows: TGTGCCAGCAGCCAAGCCTTAGGGGGCTCTGGGGCCAACGTCCTGACTTTC.